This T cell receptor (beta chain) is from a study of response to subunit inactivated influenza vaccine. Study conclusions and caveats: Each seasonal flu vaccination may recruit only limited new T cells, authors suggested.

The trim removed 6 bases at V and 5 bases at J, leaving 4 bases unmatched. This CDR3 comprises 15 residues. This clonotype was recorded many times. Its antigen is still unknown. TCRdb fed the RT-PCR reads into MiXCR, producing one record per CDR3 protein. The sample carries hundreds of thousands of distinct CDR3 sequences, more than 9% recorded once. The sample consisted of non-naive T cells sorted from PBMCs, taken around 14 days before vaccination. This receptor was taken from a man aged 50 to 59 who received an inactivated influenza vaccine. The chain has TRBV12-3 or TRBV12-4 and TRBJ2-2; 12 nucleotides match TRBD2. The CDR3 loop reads CASSASGRGTGELFF. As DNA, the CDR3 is TGTGCCAGCAGCGCTAGCGGGAGGGGGACCGGGGAGCTGTTTTTT.